One and the same sample provided the 27 T cell receptor beta chains below, sequenced in a study of T cell repertoires in cytomegalovirus infection. Via MiXCR, TCRdb re-called the reads, giving one row per CDR3 protein. The sample has hundreds of thousands of distinct CDR3 sequences, roughly 24% seen once. The material sequenced was CD8+ T cells from PBMCs. The origin of the receptors is a human donor in good health (CMV status not recorded). Some clones in this sample may be carry-over from other donors' samples.

This clonotype occurred a few times. The chain is built from TRBV28 and TRBJ2-7; D is unclear. This CDR3 has 16 residues. Trimming left V 3 bases short and J 2 bases short, with 17 bases between. Per germline, CDR1 MDHEN and CDR2 SYDVKM. CDR3 sequence (DNA): TGTGCCAGCAGTTTTCTGGGGTCTGGGATAACCTACGAGCAGTACTTC. This encodes CASSFLGSGITYEQYF.

The rearrangement links TRBV28 to TRBJ1-4, with 8 nucleotides matching TRBD1. CDR1 is MDHEN, CDR2 SYDVKM, per germline. The V and J ends lost 3 bases and 8 bases, in that order; junction bases with no gene match: 5. This CDR3 contains 14 residues. CDR3 amino acids: CASSLGTGWEKLFF. Written as DNA, the CDR3 is TGTGCCAGCAGTTTGGGGACAGGCTGGGAAAAACTGTTTTTT.

The chain has TRBV27 and TRBJ1-2; D perhaps matches TRBD1 (5 bases). Germline CDR1 MNHEY, CDR2 SMNVEV (reference sequence). The germline V and J ends were trimmed by 6 bases and 13 bases, with 21 bases remaining between them. CDR3 size: 13 residues. DNA of the CDR3: TGTGCCAGCAGACCCGGGACGGCTCCCGAGAGCACCTTC. Translating gives CASRPGTAPESTF.

This clonotype has at least ten counts. This chain links TRBV24-1 with TRBJ2-1; the match to TRBD1 covers 7 bases. The germline V gene encodes CDR1 KGHDR and CDR2 SFDVKD. The junction had 5 bases not matched to a gene; V was cut back by 4 bases and J by 3 bases. This CDR3 contains 15 residues. CDR3 bases: TGTGCCACCAGTGACTCCCGGGACAGCTACAATGAGCAGTTCTTC. Translation gives CATSDSRDSYNEQFF.

The rearrangement joins TRBV5-1 to TRBJ2-1; D gene unclear. Germline V gives CDR1 SGHRS, CDR2 YFSETQ. Trimming cost V 4 bases and J 5 bases, with 10 bases left between them. The CDR3 extends over 13 amino acids. CDR3 sequence: CASSHGWDNEQFF. The DNA of the CDR3 is TGCGCCAGCAGCCACGGATGGGACAATGAGCAGTTCTTC.

The chain recombines TRBV7-9 with TRBJ2-1; D is ambiguous. Trimming took off 5 bases at V and 10 bases at J, with 12 bases between the two ends. The CDR3 loop spans 12 amino acids. Germline assignment: CDR1 SEHNR and CDR2 FQNEAQ (reference sequence). CDR3 region: CASSPAPQEQFF. CDR3 coding DNA: TGTGCCAGCAGCCCAGCGCCCCAGGAGCAGTTCTTC.

The J gene is TRBJ2-1, the V gene TRBV14, with 9 bases lining up with TRBD1. This CDR3 spans 14 amino acids. The V gene end was trimmed by 4 bases and the J gene end by 10 bases; junction bases not matched to a gene: 8. Germline V CDR1 and CDR2: SGHDN, FVKESK. The CDR3 protein is CASSLGQGYLEQFF. The CDR3 DNA reads TGTGCCAGCAGCCTGGGACAGGGATACTTGGAGCAGTTCTTC. Complete variable domain (other parts from reference TRBV14 and TRBJ2-1): EAGVTQFPSHSVIEKGQTVTLRCDPISGHDNLYWYRRVMGKEIKFLLHFVKESKQDESGMPNNRFLAERTGGTYSTLKVQPAELEDSGVYFCASSLGQGYLEQFFGPGTRLTVL.

The J gene is TRBJ1-1, the V gene TRBV19; D call uncertain. In germline, CDR1 is LNHDA, CDR2 SQIVND (reference sequence). The germline V and J ends were trimmed by 3 bases and 0 bases, with 5 bases remaining between them. The CDR3 is made up of 13 amino acids. DNA for the CDR3: TGTGCCAGTAGTATCGCCGTGAACACTGAAGCTTTCTTT. Amino acids: CASSIAVNTEAFF.

On this clonotype: The DNA is left out, because the CDR3 cannot be placed on it with certainty; the CDR3 is given as TCRdb lists it. The chain recombines TRBV6-6 with TRBJ2-2. Germline loops: CDR1 MNHNY, CDR2 SVGAGI (reference sequence). Including both end residues, the CDR3 is 13 amino acids long. The CDR3: CASSGLRAGELFF.

This clonotype was recorded many times. The chain recombines TRBV11-1 with TRBJ2-7; D is unresolved. Between the trimmed V and J ends, which lost 5 bases and 4 bases, there was a span of 12 bases. The CDR3 totals 13 residues. CDR1 is SGHAT and CDR2 is FQDESV in the germline V gene (reference sequence). Here the CDR3 reads CASSPLTGYEQYF. The CDR3 DNA is TGTGCCAGCAGCCCCTTAACGGGTTACGAGCAGTACTTC.

The rearrangement uses TRBV29-1 and TRBJ1-4, with 9 bases that match TRBD1. CDR3 length: 14 residues. V lost 2 bases and J lost 8; bases outside the gene matches: 6. Germline CDR1 and CDR2: SQVTM and ANQGSEA. The CDR3 spells CSVETPGQGEKLFF. CDR3 coding DNA: TGCAGCGTTGAAACCCCGGGACAGGGAGAAAAACTGTTTTTT.

This clonotype was recorded at least ten times. The chain has TRBV6-2 or TRBV6-3 and TRBJ1-5; D not resolved. Germline V gene data show CDR1 as MNHEY and CDR2 as SVGEGT. The CDR3 contains 12 residues. V gave up 2 bases and J gave up 10 bases, with 9 bases separating them. The CDR3 protein is CASSYLQRPQHF. The CDR3 region has the DNA TGTGCCAGCAGTTACCTCCAACGACCCCAGCATTTT.

In its sample, this clonotype was seen many times. The chain links TRBV7-2 to TRBJ1-1, with TRBD1 matching 7 bases. The CDR3 sequence is 13 residues long. V lost 8 bases and J lost 0; bases outside the gene matches: 3. Per germline, CDR1 SGHTA and CDR2 FQGNSA. The CDR3 nucleotides read TGTGCCAGCGAACAGGGGTTGAACACTGAAGCTTTCTTT. Protein: CASEQGLNTEAFF. The whole variable domain, filled in from reference TRBV7-2 and TRBJ1-1, reads GAGVSQSPSNKVTEKGKDVELRCDPISGHTALYWYRQSLGQGLEFLIYFQGNSAPDKSGLPSDRFSAERTGGSVSTLTIQRTQQEDSAVYLCASEQGLNTEAFFGQGTRLTVV.

Only a few counts were recorded for this clonotype. CDR3 sequence: CASSYDFRDEQFF. CDR3 DNA sequence: TGTGCCAGCAGTTACGATTTCAGGGATGAGCAGTTCTTC. The V and J genes are TRBV6-2 or TRBV6-3 and TRBJ2-1; maybe TRBD1 (5 bases). Trimming removed 2 bases at V and 8 bases at J, with 10 bases between. The germline V gene encodes CDR1 MNHEY and CDR2 SVGEGT. The CDR3 contains 13 residues.

V usage is TRBV7-8 and J usage is TRBJ1-4, with TRBD1 matching 7 bases. This CDR3 spans 13 amino acids. The V gene's germline CDR1 is SGHVS and CDR2 FQNEAQ. V dropped 4 bases and J dropped 8; count of bases not matched to a gene: 4. The DNA for the CDR3 is TGTGCCAGCAGCTCGCAGGGGGAGGAAAAACTGTTTTTT. Its protein product is CASSSQGEEKLFF.

The sample holds many counts of this clonotype. The J gene is TRBJ2-1, the V gene TRBV14; a weak D match, TRBD1 (5 bases). The CDR3 sequence is 15 residues long. Trimming removed 0 bases at V and 5 bases at J, with 11 bases between. Germline V lookup: CDR1 SGHDN, CDR2 FVKESK. CDR3 coding DNA: TGTGCCAGCAGCCAAGATTGGAGACAGCACAATGAGCAGTTCTTC. Residues: CASSQDWRQHNEQFF.

This clonotype was counted ten times or more. V gene TRBV7-9 combines with J gene TRBJ1-1; 9 nucleotides line up with TRBD1. The junction had 7 bases not matched to a gene; V was cut back by 6 bases and J by 5 bases. Germline assignment: CDR1 SEHNR and CDR2 FQNEAQ (reference sequence). The CDR3 consists of 14 residues. The CDR3 sequence is CASSSGQGWTEAFF. The DNA for the CDR3 is TGTGCCAGCAGTTCAGGACAGGGGTGGACTGAAGCTTTCTTT.

This chain connects TRBV14 to TRBJ2-1, with a tentative D call TRBD1 (5 bases). Trimming shortened V by 1 base and J by 7 bases, and 11 bases separated the two germline ends. Germline V gives CDR1 SGHDN, CDR2 FVKESK. The CDR3 consists of 14 residues. CDR3 bases: TGTGCCAGCAGCCAAGGGCGGACACCTAATGAGCAGTTCTTC. Its translation is CASSQGRTPNEQFF.

The V gene is TRBV15, the J gene TRBJ1-5; TRBD1 agrees at 7 bases. CDR1 LNHNV and CDR2 YYDKDF come from the germline V gene (reference sequence). The length of the CDR3 is 12 residues. V lost 10 bases, J lost 6 bases, and 6 bases stayed unmatched. CDR3 in amino acids: CAIRQGGQPQHF. CDR3 coding DNA: TGTGCCATCCGACAGGGTGGTCAGCCCCAGCATTTT.

This clonotype was seen ten or more times. The gene calls are TRBV7-8 and TRBJ1-1; D gene unclear. V gave up 0 bases and J gave up 7 bases, with 9 bases separating them. This CDR3 is built from 13 residues. Looked up from germline, CDR1 is SGHVS and CDR2 is FQNEAQ. The CDR3 is CASSLARPLEAFF. The CDR3 DNA sequence: TGTGCCAGCAGCTTAGCGCGCCCCCTTGAAGCTTTCTTT.

Remarks on this clonotype: A much larger clone sits a single nucleotide away, making a read error possible. V is TRBV7-6 and J is TRBJ1-6, with TRBD1 identical over 9 bases. Germline V gives CDR1 SGHVS, CDR2 FNYEAQ. The CDR3 is 14 amino acids. The CDR3 spells CAGSRGQGYSPLHF. The CDR3, as DNA: TGTGCCGGCAGCCGGGGACAGGGCTATTCACCCCTCCACTTT.

As for this clonotype: The CDR3 end shows no conserved phenylalanine or tryptophan, and so a read error is likely. V usage is TRBV6-1 and J usage is TRBJ2-3; 11 nucleotides agree with TRBD2. Losses at the gene ends were 7 bases for V and 4 bases for J; bases not matched to a gene: 7. Per germline, CDR1 MNHNS and CDR2 SASEGT. CDR3 length: 15 residues. The CDR3 spells CASKLLAGAPDTQYS. The CDR3 DNA reads as TGTGCCAGCAAGCTACTAGCGGGGGCCCCAGATACGCAGTATTCT.

This chain uses TRBV20-1 with TRBJ2-2, with D unresolved. The CDR3 is made up of 12 amino acids. Between the trimmed V and J ends, which lost 3 bases and 7 bases, there was a span of 9 bases. The germline CDR1 and CDR2 sequences are DFQATT and SNEGSKA (reference sequence). CDR3 region: CSARSQIGELFF. CDR3 sequence (DNA): TGCAGTGCTAGGTCGCAGATCGGGGAGCTGTTTTTT.

In its sample, this clonotype was seen many times. The rearrangement joins TRBV7-9 to TRBJ2-7; 12 positions agree with TRBD2. Germline CDR1 SEHNR, CDR2 FQNEAQ (reference sequence). CDR3 length: 15 amino acids. Trimming took 5 bases from V and 2 from J; bases not matched to a gene: 4. The CDR3 sequence: CASSPGLAGAYEQYV. DNA of the CDR3: TGTGCCAGCAGCCCGGGACTAGCGGGTGCCTACGAGCAGTACGTC.

The chain couples TRBV5-6 to TRBJ2-7; possibly TRBD1 or TRBD2 for D (5 bases each). Trimming shortened V by 4 bases and J by 1 base, and 15 bases separated the two germline ends. Germline V lookup: CDR1 SGHDT, CDR2 YYEEEE. This CDR3 contains 15 residues. CDR3 coding DNA: TGTGCCAGCAGCATCTGGGACGCAAAGTCCTACGAGCAGTACTTC. Amino acids: CASSIWDAKSYEQYF.

The V gene is TRBV2, the J gene TRBJ2-6, with D possibly TRBD2 on 5 matching bases. Trimming removed 9 bases from V and 8 bases from J, with 11 bases in between. The V gene's germline CDR1 is SNHLY and CDR2 FYNNEI. The CDR3 has 12 amino acids. The CDR3 is CARGLGTNVLTF. The CDR3 DNA follows: TGTGCCAGGGGTCTCGGGACCAACGTCCTGACTTTC.

This clonotype has just a few counts. V usage is TRBV29-1 and J usage is TRBJ2-3; 11 positions agree with TRBD1. Germline V lookup: CDR1 SQVTM, CDR2 ANQGSEA. This CDR3 spans 16 amino acids. Losses at the gene ends were 0 bases for V and 3 bases for J; bases not matched to a gene: 5. The CDR3 nucleotides read TGCAGCGTTGAAGATTCGGACAGGGGGCCTACAGATACGCAGTATTTT. Translated: CSVEDSDRGPTDTQYF.